What follows describes a single T cell receptor (beta chain). Trimming pared 7 bases from V and 0 bases from J, leaving 10 bases between. The CDR3 runs to 13 residues. Germline CDR1 is LGHDT and CDR2 is YNNKEL (reference sequence). The method was immunoSEQ multiplex PCR; TCRdb's version includes in-frame clones alone and lacks a portion of them. The table lists about 81,000 clones, 90% to 95% of them singletons, with about 2% in the top ten. The data were obtained in a study of blood T cell repertoires in COVID-19. The overall study: Samples representing acute and convalescent COVID-19 were sourced from the United States, Italy and Spain.

The V call is TRBV3-1 (or the pseudogene TRBV3-2), the J call TRBJ2-7; possibly TRBD1 for D (6 bases). The sequence derives from a woman in her forties or fifties in a cohort sampled during active COVID-19. Sequencing was performed on peripheral blood. CDR3 nucleotides: TGTGCCAGCAAGGGGACACACTCCTACGAGCAGTACTTC. This sequence encodes CASKGTHSYEQYF.